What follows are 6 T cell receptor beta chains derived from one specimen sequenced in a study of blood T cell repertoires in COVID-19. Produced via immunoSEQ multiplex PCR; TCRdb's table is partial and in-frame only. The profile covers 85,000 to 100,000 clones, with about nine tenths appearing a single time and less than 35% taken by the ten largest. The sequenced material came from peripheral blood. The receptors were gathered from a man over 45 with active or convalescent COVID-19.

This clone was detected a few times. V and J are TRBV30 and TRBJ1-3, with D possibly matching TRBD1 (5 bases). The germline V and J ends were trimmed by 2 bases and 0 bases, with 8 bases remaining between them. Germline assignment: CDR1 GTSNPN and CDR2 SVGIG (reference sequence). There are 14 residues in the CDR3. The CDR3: CAWSRGSSGNTIYF. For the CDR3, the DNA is TGTGCCTGGAGTAGGGGTAGCTCTGGAAACACCATATATTTT.

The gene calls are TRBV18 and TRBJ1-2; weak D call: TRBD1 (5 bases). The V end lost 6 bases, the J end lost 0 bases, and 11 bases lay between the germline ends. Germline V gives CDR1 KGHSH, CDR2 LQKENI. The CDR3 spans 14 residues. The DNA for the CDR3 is TGTGCCAGCTCCGAGACAGAAGCTAACTATGGCTACACCTTC. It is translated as CASSETEANYGYTF. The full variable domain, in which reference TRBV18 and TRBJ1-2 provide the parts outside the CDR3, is NAGVMQNPRHLVRRRGQEARLRCSPMKGHSHVYWYRQLPEEGLKFMVYLQKENIIDESGMPKERFSAEFPKEGPSILRIQQVVRGDSAAYFCASSETEANYGYTFGSGTRLTVV.

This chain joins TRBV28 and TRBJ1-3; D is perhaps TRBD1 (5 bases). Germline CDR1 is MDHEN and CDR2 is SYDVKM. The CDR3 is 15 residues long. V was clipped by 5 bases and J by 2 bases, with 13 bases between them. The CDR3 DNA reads TGTGCCAGCAGTCGACAGAGAGGTGCTGGAAACACCATATATTTT. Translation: CASSRQRGAGNTIYF.

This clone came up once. The CDR3: CAISETSPNTEAFF. Here the CDR3 DNA reads TGTGCCATCAGTGAGACGAGCCCGAACACTGAAGCTTTCTTT. The V and J genes are TRBV10-3 and TRBJ1-1, with D unclear. CDR1 and CDR2 (germline): ENHRY, SYGVKD. Trimming cost V 2 bases and J 1 base, with 8 bases left between them. The CDR3 length is 14 residues.

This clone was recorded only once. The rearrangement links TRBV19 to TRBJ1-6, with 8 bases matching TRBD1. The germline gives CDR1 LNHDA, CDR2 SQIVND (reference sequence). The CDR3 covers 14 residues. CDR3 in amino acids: CASQGAAYNSPLHF. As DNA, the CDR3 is TGTGCATCTCAGGGGGCGGCCTATAATTCACCCCTCCACTTT.

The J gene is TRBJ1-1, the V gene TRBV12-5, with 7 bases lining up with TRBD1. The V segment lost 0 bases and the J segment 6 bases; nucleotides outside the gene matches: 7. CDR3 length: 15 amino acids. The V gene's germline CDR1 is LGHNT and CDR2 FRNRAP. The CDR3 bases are TGTGCTAGTGGTTTGGTAACAGGGGAGAGGTCTGAAGCTTTCTTT. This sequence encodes CASGLVTGERSEAFF.